Reported below is one T cell receptor (beta chain). Its antigen is not identified. Germline lookup yields CDR1 SGHTA and CDR2 FQGNSA. The trim removed 5 bases at V and 8 bases at J, leaving 17 bases unmatched. The CDR3 extends over 16 amino acids. The sample belongs to a study of chemoradiotherapy in HPV16-positive cancers. In the study overall: Candidate HPV-specific clones and shared TCR motifs came from two HPV16-positive patients. General study results and limits: Only two HPV16-positive patients supplied the functional HPV-specificity definition. Non-HPV-specific T cells did not expand in tumors during treatment, whereas candidate HPV-specific clones and E7-related motifs did.

Produced via immunoSEQ multiplex PCR; TCRdb's table is partial and in-frame only. The profile shows 25,000 to 30,000 clones, roughly 92% of them singletons. The clonotype comes from a human donor with HPV-associated anogenital cancer. V and J are TRBV7-2 and TRBJ1-2; TRBD1 matches at 7 bases. The sample was blood, taken from a patient who underwent chemoradiotherapy. For the CDR3, the DNA is TGTGCCAGCAGCCGCTTAATTGACAGGGCCCAGAAGGGCTACACCTTC. It yields the protein CASSRLIDRAQKGYTF.